This T cell receptor (beta chain) was identified in a study of OX40 agonist ivuxolimab in advanced cancers. Study context: Clinicians treated patients with ivuxolimab, an agonistic anti-OX40 (CD134) antibody. Of mixed ages from 23 to 79 and averaging 60 years, the group was roughly 85% male.

Comment on this clone: Its antigen is not known.

The CDR3 sequence is 15 residues long. The germline V gene encodes CDR1 MGHRA and CDR2 YSYEKL. The V and J ends lost 3 bases and 10 bases respectively, with 21 bases between them. Sequencing used immunoSEQ multiplex PCR; TCRdb keeps in-frame clones, though not all of them. The table includes some 100,000 clones, 70% to 90% detected once. Study-level results: Expanded clones were, on average, more numerous among CD8+ T cells than CD4+.

The TCR sequence derives from an adult with an advanced solid tumor such as melanoma, head and neck, liver or kidney cancer. Sequences were derived from CD4+ or CD8+ T cells sorted from blood, sampled in a trial of the OX40 agonist ivuxolimab. V gene TRBV4-1 combines with J gene TRBJ1-1; possibly TRBD1 for D (5 bases). The CDR3 sequence is CASSQAGNPPLGAFF. The DNA of the CDR3 is TGCGCCAGCAGCCAGGCAGGGAATCCCCCCCTAGGAGCTTTCTTT.